The subject of this entry is one T cell receptor (beta chain). The data derive from a study of CD8 T cells in Susac syndrome. Per the germline V gene, CDR1 is SGHRS and CDR2 is YFSETQ. The CDR3 extends over 14 amino acids. V gave up 3 bases and J gave up 0 bases; unmatched junction bases: 0. CD8+ and CD4+ T cells from blood underwent TCR beta sequencing. RNA, at roughly 0.45 to 1 ug, was reverse transcribed with random hexamers. Amplification of TCR beta CDR3 spanned 54 Vbeta and 13 Jbeta via immunoSEQ multiplex PCR. TCRdb processed the immunoSEQ multiplex PCR reads anew with MiXCR; each CDR3 protein has one entry. Here the sample spans approximately 190,000 distinct CDR3 sequences, almost 96% being singletons.

The sequencing sample was made of CD4+ T cells from PBMCs. This TCR derives from a human donor with Susac syndrome. This chain connects TRBV5-1 to TRBJ2-7; TRBD1 matches at 10 bases. Here the CDR3 reads CASSWDRGSYEQYF. CDR3 nucleotides: TGCGCCAGCAGCTGGGACAGGGGCTCCTACGAGCAGTACTTC.